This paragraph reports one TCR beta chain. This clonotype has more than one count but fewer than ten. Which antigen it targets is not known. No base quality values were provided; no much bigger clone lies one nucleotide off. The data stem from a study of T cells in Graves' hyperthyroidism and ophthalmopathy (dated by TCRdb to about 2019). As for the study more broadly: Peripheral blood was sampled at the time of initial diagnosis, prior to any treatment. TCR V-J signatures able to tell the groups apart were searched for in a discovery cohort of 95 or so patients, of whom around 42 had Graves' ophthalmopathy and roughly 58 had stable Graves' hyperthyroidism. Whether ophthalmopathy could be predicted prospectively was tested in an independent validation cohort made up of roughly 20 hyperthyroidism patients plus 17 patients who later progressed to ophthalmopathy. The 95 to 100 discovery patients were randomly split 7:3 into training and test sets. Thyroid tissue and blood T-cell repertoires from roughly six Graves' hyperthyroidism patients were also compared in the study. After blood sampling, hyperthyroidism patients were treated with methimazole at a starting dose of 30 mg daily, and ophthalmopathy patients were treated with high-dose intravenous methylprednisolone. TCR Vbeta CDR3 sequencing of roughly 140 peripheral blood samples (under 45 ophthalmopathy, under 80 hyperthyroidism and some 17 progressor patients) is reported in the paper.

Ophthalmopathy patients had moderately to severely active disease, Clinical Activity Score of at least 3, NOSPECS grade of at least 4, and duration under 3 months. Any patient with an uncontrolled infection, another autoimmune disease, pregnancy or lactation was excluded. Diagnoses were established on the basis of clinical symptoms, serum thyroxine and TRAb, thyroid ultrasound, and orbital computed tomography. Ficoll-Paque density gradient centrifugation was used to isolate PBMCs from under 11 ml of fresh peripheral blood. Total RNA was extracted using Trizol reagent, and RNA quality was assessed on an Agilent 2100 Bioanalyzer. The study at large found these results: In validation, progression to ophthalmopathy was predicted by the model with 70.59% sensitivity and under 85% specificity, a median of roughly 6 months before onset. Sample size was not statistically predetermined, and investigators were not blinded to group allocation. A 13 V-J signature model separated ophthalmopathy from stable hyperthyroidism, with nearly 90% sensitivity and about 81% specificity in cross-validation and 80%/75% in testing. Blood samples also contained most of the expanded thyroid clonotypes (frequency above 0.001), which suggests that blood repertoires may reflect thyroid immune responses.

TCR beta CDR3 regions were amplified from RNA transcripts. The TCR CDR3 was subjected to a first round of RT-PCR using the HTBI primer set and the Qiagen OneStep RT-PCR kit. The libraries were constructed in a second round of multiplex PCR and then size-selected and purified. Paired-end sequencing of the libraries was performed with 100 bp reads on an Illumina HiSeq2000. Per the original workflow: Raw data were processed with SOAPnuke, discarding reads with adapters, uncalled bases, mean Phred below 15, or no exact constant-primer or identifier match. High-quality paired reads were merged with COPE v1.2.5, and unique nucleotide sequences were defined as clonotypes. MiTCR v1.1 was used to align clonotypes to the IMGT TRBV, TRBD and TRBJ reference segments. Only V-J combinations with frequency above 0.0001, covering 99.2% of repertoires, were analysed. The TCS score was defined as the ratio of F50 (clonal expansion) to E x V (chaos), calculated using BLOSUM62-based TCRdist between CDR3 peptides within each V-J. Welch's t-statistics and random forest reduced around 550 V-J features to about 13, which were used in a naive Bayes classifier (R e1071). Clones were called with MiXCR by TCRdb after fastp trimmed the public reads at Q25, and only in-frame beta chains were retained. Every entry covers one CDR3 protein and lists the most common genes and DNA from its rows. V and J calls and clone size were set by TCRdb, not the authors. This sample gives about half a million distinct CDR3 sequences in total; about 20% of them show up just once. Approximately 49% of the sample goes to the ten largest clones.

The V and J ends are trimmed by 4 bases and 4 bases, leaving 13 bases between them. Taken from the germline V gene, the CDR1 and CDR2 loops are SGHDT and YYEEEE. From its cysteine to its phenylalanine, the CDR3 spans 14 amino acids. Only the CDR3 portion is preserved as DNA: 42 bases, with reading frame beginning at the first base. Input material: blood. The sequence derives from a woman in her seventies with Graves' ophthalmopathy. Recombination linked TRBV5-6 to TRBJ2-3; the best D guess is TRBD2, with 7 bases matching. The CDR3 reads CASSGGGVADTQYF. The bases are TGTGCCAGCAGCGGAGGGGGGGTTGCAGATACGCAGTATTTT.